This record concerns one T cell receptor beta chain sequence. Profiling relied on immunoSEQ multiplex PCR, and the TCRdb table lists in-frame clones only, not all of them. The table lists approximately 360,000 clones, more than 75% of them singletons. The sample belongs to a study of blood T cell repertoires in COVID-19. Allocation to cohorts depended on clinical history reported by the participants. The CDR3 is 15 amino acids. The V gene lost 4 bases and the J gene lost 4 bases, with 11 bases spanning the gap. Germline assignment: CDR1 MNHEY and CDR2 SMNVEV (reference sequence). This TCR was recovered from a woman aged 25 to 45 with acute COVID-19. The chain joins TRBV27 to TRBJ2-6; D remains ambiguous. Sample: PBMCs or T cells enriched from blood (not recorded which). DNA of the CDR3: TGTGCCAGCAGTTCAATGAGTTTAGGGGCCAACGTCCTGACTTTC. Translating it yields CASSSMSLGANVLTF.